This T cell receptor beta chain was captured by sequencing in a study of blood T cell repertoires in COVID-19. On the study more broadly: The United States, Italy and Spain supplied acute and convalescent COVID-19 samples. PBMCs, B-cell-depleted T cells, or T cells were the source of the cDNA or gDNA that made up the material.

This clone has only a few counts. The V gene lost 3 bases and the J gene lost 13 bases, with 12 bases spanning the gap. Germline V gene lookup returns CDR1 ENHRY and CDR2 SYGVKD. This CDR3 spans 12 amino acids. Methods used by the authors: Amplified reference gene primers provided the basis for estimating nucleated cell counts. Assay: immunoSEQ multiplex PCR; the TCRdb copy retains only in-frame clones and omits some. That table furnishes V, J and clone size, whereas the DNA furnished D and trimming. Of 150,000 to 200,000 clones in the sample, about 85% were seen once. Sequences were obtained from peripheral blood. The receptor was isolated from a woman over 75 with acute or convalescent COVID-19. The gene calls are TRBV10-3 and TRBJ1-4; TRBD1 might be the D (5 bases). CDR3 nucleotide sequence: TGTGCCATCAGTGAAGGTCGGGGGAGACTGTTTTTT. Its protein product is CAISEGRGRLFF.